The T cell receptor beta chain described here comes from a study of T cell responses to AZD1222 COVID-19 vaccine. The study, taken as a whole, reports: Nearly half of unique spike-specific TCRs reportedly avoided B.1.351 and B.1.1.7 mutated regions. Across the whole spike, CD4 TCRs peaked at regions 160-218 and 743-854.

The table came from immunoSEQ multiplex PCR; TCRdb's copy has only in-frame clones and leaves some out. The table shows some 56,000 clones, with approximately 85% occurring only once. On this clone itself: Its antigen is not identified.

Per the germline V gene, CDR1 is SEHNR and CDR2 is FQNEAQ (reference sequence). The CDR3 runs to 14 residues. The germline V and J ends were trimmed by 8 bases and 0 bases, with 13 bases remaining between them. The gene calls are TRBV7-9 and TRBJ1-1; no firm D call. The TCR originated in an adult in good health. The sequenced sample was peripheral blood, obtained on day 0 of AZD1222 vaccination. CDR3 coding DNA: TGTGCCAGCCGGAAGGAGGGCATGAACACTGAAGCTTTCTTT. It encodes CASRKEGMNTEAFF.